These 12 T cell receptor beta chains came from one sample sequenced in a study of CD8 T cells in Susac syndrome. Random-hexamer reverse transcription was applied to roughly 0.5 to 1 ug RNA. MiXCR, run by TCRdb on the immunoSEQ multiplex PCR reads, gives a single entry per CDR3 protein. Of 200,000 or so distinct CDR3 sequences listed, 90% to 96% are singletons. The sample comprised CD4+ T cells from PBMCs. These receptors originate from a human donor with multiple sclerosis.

The CDR3 loop is CASSVGSGNTIYF. DNA of the CDR3: TGTGCCAGCAGCGTAGGCTCTGGAAACACCATATATTTT. This chain links TRBV9 with TRBJ1-3; D unresolved. CDR3 size: 13 residues. Germline loops: CDR1 SGDLS, CDR2 YYNGEE. The V gene lost 0 bases and the J gene lost 0 bases, with 1 base spanning the gap. The entire variable domain, with the rest obtained from reference TRBV9 and TRBJ1-3, is as follows: DSGVTQTPKHLITATGQRVTLRCSPRSGDLSVYWYQQSLDQGLQFLIQYYNGEERAKGNILERFSAQQFPDLHSELNLSSLELGDSALYFCASSVGSGNTIYFGEGSWLTVV.

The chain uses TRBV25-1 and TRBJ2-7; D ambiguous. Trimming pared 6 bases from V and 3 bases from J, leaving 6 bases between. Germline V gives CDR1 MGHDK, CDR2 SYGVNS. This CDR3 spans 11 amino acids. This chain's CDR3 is CASRGVYEQYF. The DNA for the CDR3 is TGTGCCAGCAGGGGCGTCTACGAGCAGTACTTC.

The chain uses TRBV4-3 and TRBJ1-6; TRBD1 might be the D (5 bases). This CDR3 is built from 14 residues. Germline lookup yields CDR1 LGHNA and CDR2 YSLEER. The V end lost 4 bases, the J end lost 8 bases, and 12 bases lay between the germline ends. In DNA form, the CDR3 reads TGCGCCAGCAGCCCTCGCCAGGGAGATTCACCCCTCCACTTT. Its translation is CASSPRQGDSPLHF.

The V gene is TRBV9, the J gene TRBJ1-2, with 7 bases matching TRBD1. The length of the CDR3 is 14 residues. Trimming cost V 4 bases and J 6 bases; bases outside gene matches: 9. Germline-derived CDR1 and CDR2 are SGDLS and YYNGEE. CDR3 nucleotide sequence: TGTGCCAGCAGCACGGGACAGCGAATAGATGGCTACACCTTC. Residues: CASSTGQRIDGYTF.

CDR3 sequence reads: CASSEDDGQETQYF. The CDR3 nucleotides are TGTGCCAGCAGTGAGGACGACGGCCAAGAGACCCAGTACTTC. The chain has TRBV2 and TRBJ2-5; unclear D gene. Germline V gene lookup returns CDR1 SNHLY and CDR2 FYNNEI. The V gene lost 3 bases and the J gene lost 1 base, with 9 bases spanning the gap. CDR3 size: 14 residues.

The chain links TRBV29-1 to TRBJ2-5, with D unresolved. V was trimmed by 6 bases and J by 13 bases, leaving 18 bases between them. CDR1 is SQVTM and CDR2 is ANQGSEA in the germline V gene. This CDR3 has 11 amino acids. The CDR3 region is CSVTDAHPPYF. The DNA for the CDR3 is TGCAGCGTCACCGACGCACACCCCCCGTACTTC.

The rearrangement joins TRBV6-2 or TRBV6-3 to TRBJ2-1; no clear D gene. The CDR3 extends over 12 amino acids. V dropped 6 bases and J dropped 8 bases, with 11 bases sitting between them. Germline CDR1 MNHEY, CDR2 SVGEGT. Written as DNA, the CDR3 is TGTGCCAGCAGCCCTCGGCAGTATGAGCAGTTCTTC. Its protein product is CASSPRQYEQFF.

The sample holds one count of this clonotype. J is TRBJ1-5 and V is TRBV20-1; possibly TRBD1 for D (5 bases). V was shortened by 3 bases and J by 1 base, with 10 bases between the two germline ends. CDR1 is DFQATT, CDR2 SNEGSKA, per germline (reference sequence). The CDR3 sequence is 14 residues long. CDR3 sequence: CSARSRVSNQPQHF. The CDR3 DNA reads TGCAGTGCTAGGTCCAGGGTGAGCAATCAGCCCCAGCATTTT.

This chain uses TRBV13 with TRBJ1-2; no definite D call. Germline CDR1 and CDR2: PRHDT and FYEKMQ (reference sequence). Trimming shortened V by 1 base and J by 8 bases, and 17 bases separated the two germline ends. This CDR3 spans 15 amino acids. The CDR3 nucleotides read TGTGCCAGCAGCTTAGTAAGCGGCTCCTCGGAGGGCTACACCTTC. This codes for CASSLVSGSSEGYTF.

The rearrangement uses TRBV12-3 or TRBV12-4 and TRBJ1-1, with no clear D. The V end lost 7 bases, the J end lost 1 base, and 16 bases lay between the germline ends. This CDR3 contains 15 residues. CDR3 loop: CASTQQLFENTEAFF. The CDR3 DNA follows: TGTGCCAGCACCCAACAGCTTTTCGAGAACACTGAAGCTTTCTTT.

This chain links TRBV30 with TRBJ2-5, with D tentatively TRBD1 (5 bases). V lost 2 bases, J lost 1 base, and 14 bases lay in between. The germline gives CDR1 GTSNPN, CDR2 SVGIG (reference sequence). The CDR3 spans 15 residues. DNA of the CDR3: TGTGCCTGGAGTTGGGCGAACAGGCTCCAAGAGACCCAGTACTTC. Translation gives CAWSWANRLQETQYF.

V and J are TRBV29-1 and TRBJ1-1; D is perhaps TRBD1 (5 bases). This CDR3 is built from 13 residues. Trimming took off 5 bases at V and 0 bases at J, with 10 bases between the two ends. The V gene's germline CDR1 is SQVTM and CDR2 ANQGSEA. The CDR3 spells CSVLRDLNTEAFF. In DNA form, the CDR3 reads TGCAGCGTTTTAAGGGACCTGAACACTGAAGCTTTCTTT.